This T cell receptor (beta chain) stems from a study of type 1 and type 2 diabetes patients. Study-wide context: Magnetic bead positive selection isolated CD4+ or CD8+ T cells from PBMCs.

Genomic DNA was the PCR template. Amplification of the beta chain CDR3 used 30 forward and 13 reverse multiplex primers. TCRdb re-derived calls from the multiplex PCR reads in MiXCR, one entry per CDR3 protein. This sample yields more than 250,000 distinct CDR3 sequences, of which roughly 50% are seen a single time; roughly 13% belongs to the top ten. V was shortened by 11 bases and J by 8 bases, with 16 bases between the two germline ends. The CDR3 is 13 residues long. Germline V CDR1 and CDR2: LNHDA, SQIVND (reference sequence). This clonotype has only a few counts. Sequenced: peripheral blood mononuclear cells (PBMCs). This clonotype was sampled from a man aged 18 to 29 with type 2 diabetes. This sequence joins TRBV19 and TRBJ1-6, with D tentatively TRBD1 (6 bases). The DNA for the CDR3 is TGTGCCTCAACGGGGGCTCGGGATTCACCCCTCCACTTT. It translates to CASTGARDSPLHF.